The T cell receptor beta chain described here comes from a study of blood T cell repertoires in COVID-19. Study-level information: The samples span acute and convalescent COVID-19 from the United States, Italy and Spain. PBMCs, B-cell-depleted T cells, or T cells were the source of the cDNA or gDNA that made up the material.

Clones were read by immunoSEQ multiplex PCR, and TCRdb kept only the in-frame ones, dropping some. The sample holds 400,000 or so clones; roughly 88% are singletons and the top ten take about 0.6%. Clinical history as reported by participants underpinned cohort assignment. Two negative PCRs, clearance, or symptom resolution were required of recovered Cohort 3 donors. The CDR3 sequence is 12 residues long. Looked up from germline, CDR1 is SGDLS and CDR2 is YYNGEE. V was cut by 3 bases and J by 7 bases, with 10 bases left in between. This clone showed up just once. The J gene is TRBJ1-1, the V gene TRBV9; D remains unclear. This receptor was taken from a man aged 18-30 years who had recovered from COVID-19. The sequencing sample was made of PBMCs or T cells enriched from blood (not recorded which). Here the CDR3 DNA reads TGTGCCAGCAGCGAGAGGCGGGGTGAAGCTTTCTTT. Translation: CASSERRGEAFF.